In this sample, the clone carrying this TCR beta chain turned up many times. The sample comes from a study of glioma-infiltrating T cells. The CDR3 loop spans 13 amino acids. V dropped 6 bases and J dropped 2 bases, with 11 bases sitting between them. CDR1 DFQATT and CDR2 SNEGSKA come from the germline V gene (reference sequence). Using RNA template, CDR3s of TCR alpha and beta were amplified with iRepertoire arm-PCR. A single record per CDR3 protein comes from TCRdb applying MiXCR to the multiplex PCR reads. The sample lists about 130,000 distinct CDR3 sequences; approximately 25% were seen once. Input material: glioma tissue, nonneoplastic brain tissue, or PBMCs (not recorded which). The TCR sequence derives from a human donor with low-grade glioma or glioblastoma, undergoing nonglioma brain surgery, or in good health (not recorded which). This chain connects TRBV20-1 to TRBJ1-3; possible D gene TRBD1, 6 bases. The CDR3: CSATTGPGNTIYF. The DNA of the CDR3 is TGCAGTGCAACCACAGGGCCTGGAAACACCATATATTTT.